This TCR beta chain was documented in a study of cytomegalovirus exposure and HLA in healthy donors. Points from the study as a whole: Fewer N-insertions (relative to the approximately 700-donor mean) were reportedly seen in an Asian-associated ancestry cluster in a later analysis.

This CDR3 has 15 residues. V was shortened by 2 bases and J by 0 bases, with 10 bases between the two germline ends. CDR1 and CDR2 from the germline V gene are LNHNV and YYDKDF (reference sequence). PCR employed 60 Vbeta and 13 Jbeta primers. Profiled with immunoSEQ multiplex PCR; TCRdb holds only in-frame clones, not every one. The table has 150,000 to 200,000 clones, around three quarters seen once. About this clone itself: The target antigen is unknown.

This sequence originates from a woman aged 25-40 years in good health and CMV-seropositive. Sequenced: PBMCs. The chain links TRBV15 to TRBJ1-1, with D possibly being TRBD1 (6 bases). The CDR3 here is CATSRLDRMNTEAFF. The CDR3 DNA reads as TGTGCCACCAGCAGATTGGACAGAATGAACACTGAAGCTTTCTTT.